The TCR beta chain described here comes from a study of technical replicates of blood from several donors. This clone was found once. The CDR3 loop spans 14 amino acids. V was clipped by 6 bases and J by 4 bases, with 14 bases between them. Germline V lookup: CDR1 MNHEY, CDR2 SVGAGI. Only in-frame clones appear in the TCRdb table, and some are missing; sequencing was by immunoSEQ multiplex PCR. The data hold 65,000 to 90,000 clones, with roughly 93% observed a single time. This receptor was taken from a human donor in good health. This chain connects TRBV6-5 to TRBJ2-3, with TRBD2 as a possible D gene (6 bases). The sample was T cells isolated from PBMCs. CDR3 residues: CASRMGLPPDTQYF. Written as DNA, the CDR3 is TGTGCCAGCAGAATGGGACTCCCCCCAGATACGCAGTATTTT.